This TCR beta chain comes out of a study of T cell repertoires in cytomegalovirus infection. This clonotype was counted between two and nine times. TCRdb fed the reads into MiXCR, producing one record per CDR3 protein. The sample contains some 450,000 distinct CDR3 sequences, about a third of which appear only once. Trimming took 6 bases from V and 3 from J; bases not matched to a gene: 12. This CDR3 is 15 amino acids long. The germline V gene encodes CDR1 SQVTM and CDR2 ANQGSEA. J is TRBJ1-1 and V is TRBV29-1; 8 bases align to TRBD1. The receptor comes from a human donor in good health (CMV status not recorded). Some clones in this sample may be carry-over from other donors' samples. The sequenced material came from PBMCs. CDR3 sequence: CSVGGTGNFYTEAFF. In DNA form, the CDR3 reads TGCAGCGTCGGCGGGACAGGAAACTTTTACACTGAAGCTTTCTTT.